This is a list of T cell receptor beta chains from one sample in a study of blood T cell repertoires in COVID-19. Sequencing used immunoSEQ multiplex PCR; TCRdb keeps in-frame clones, though not all of them. The sample consists of fewer than 200,000 clones, roughly 80% of them appearing once. Material for sequencing was peripheral blood. These receptors were taken from a woman between 40 and 55 years old with COVID-19, enrolled during active disease. Each CDR3 is given with its conserved first and last residue. The D gene is left open where the match is weak. For some rows the clone size is stated as once, few or many, or as a class when expanded; others skip it.

clone size	V gene	J gene	D gene	CDR3 length	CDR3 protein	CDR3 DNA
NA	TRBV7-9	TRBJ2-2	NA	13	CASSSTATGELFF	TGTGCCAGCAGCTCTACAGCCACCGGGGAGCTGTTTTTT
NA	TRBV28	TRBJ2-5	TRBD1	14	CASRLDRGRETQYF	TGTGCCAGCAGGCTAGACAGGGGGCGGGAGACCCAGTACTTC
NA	TRBV30	TRBJ2-3	TRBD2	14	CAWSAGGGTDTQYF	TGTGCCTGGAGTGCGGGCGGGGGAACAGATACGCAGTATTTT
NA	TRBV24-1	TRBJ2-2	NA	15	CATSLSRKDTGELFF	TGTGCCACCAGTTTGAGCAGGAAGGACACCGGGGAGCTGTTTTTT
NA	TRBV7-9	TRBJ1-2	TRBD1	14	CASSLEGTGSGYTF	TGTGCCAGCAGCTTAGAAGGGACAGGGAGCGGCTACACCTTC
once	TRBV30	TRBJ1-5	NA	13	CAWSSGWNQPQHF	TGTGCCTGGAGTTCAGGTTGGAATCAGCCCCAGCATTTT
NA	TRBV19	TRBJ1-4	NA	15	CASSLSSATNEKLFF	TGTGCCAGTAGTTTGTCAAGCGCAACTAATGAAAAACTGTTTTTT
NA	TRBV15	TRBJ2-3	TRBD1	16	CATSNRTGVGTDTQYF	TGTGCCACCAGCAACCGGACAGGGGTGGGTACAGATACGCAGTATTTT
NA	TRBV11-2	TRBJ2-1	NA	15	CASSLVQGVGNEQFF	TGTGCCAGCAGCTTAGTACAGGGTGTGGGGAATGAGCAGTTCTTC
NA	TRBV7-8	TRBJ2-7	NA	14	CASSLVRGGYEQYF	TGTGCCAGCAGCTTAGTAAGGGGTGGATACGAGCAGTACTTC
NA	TRBV7-9	TRBJ2-5	NA	14	CASEASLYQETQYF	TGTGCCAGCGAAGCTAGCTTGTACCAAGAGACCCAGTACTTC
NA	TRBV5-5	TRBJ1-4	NA	15	CASSFSPQGHEKLFF	TGTGCCAGCAGCTTTTCCCCCCAGGGGCATGAAAAACTGTTTTTT
NA	TRBV19	TRBJ1-2	NA	15	CASTPQRGLEYGYTF	TGTGCCAGTACCCCCCAGCGGGGTTTGGAGTATGGCTACACCTTC
NA	TRBV14	TRBJ1-1	NA	13	CASRDGGDTEAFF	TGTGCCAGCAGAGACGGGGGAGACACTGAAGCTTTCTTT
once	TRBV14	TRBJ2-7	NA	21	CASSQDLGGHRGQPEFDEQYF	TGTGCCAGCAGCCAAGATCTAGGAGGCCACCGGGGACAACCCGAATTCGACGAGCAGTACTTC
many	TRBV7-9	TRBJ2-5	NA	15	CASSLDRGRQETQYF	TGTGCCAGCAGCTTAGATCGCGGCAGACAAGAGACCCAGTACTTC
NA	TRBV29-1	TRBJ2-4	NA	12	CSVAGSQNIQYF	TGCAGCGTTGCCGGTAGCCAAAACATTCAGTACTTC
NA	TRBV7-7	TRBJ2-1	TRBD2	15	CASSPGGAGVHEQFF	TGTGCTAGCAGCCCCGGCGGGGCGGGAGTCCATGAGCAGTTCTTC
NA	TRBV4-2	TRBJ2-5	NA	15	CASSQEFRSQETQYF	TGTGCCAGCAGCCAAGAATTCCGCAGTCAAGAGACCCAGTACTTC
NA	TRBV5-6	TRBJ1-2	TRBD1	14	CASSWGQAGYGYTF	TGTGCCAGCAGCTGGGGACAGGCAGGCTATGGCTACACCTTC
NA	TRBV2	TRBJ1-2	NA	15	CASSEEGDGWDGYTF	TGTGCCAGCAGTGAAGAGGGGGACGGCTGGGATGGCTACACCTTC
NA	TRBV28	TRBJ1-5	TRBD1	17	CASSSGQGTYSNQPQHF	TGTGCCAGCAGTTCGGGACAGGGGACGTATAGCAATCAGCCCCAGCATTTT
NA	TRBV28	TRBJ2-7	TRBD2	14	CASRTPAGGFEQYF	TGTGCCAGCAGGACCCCAGCGGGAGGGTTCGAGCAGTACTTC
NA	TRBV5-4	TRBJ2-3	TRBD2	15	CASSLASSGGGTQYF	TGTGCCAGCAGCTTGGCGTCTAGCGGGGGGGGTACGCAGTATTTT
few	TRBV2	TRBJ2-1	TRBD2	17	CASSAPSGGVSYNEQFF	TGTGCCAGCAGTGCCCCCAGCGGGGGGGTATCCTACAATGAGCAGTTCTTC
NA	TRBV3-1/TRBV3-2	TRBJ2-3	NA	12	CASSHTPDTQYF	TGTGCCAGCAGCCATACTCCAGATACGCAGTATTTT
NA	TRBV27	TRBJ2-5	TRBD2	17	CASSSTGTSGFQETQYF	TGTGCCAGCAGTTCCACCGGGACTAGCGGGTTCCAAGAGACCCAGTACTTC
NA	TRBV19	TRBJ2-1	TRBD1	17	CASSSALAGGRDNEQFF	TGTGCCAGTAGTTCTGCCCTGGCAGGGGGCCGGGACAATGAGCAGTTCTTC
NA	TRBV5-4	TRBJ2-4	NA	13	CASSLARGNIQYF	TGTGCCAGCAGCTTGGCTAGGGGGAACATTCAGTACTTC
once	TRBV7-2	TRBJ2-1	TRBD2	15	CASTRSGRSYNEQFF	TGTGCCAGCACCCGCTCCGGGAGGTCCTACAATGAGCAGTTCTTC
NA	TRBV6-5	TRBJ2-5	TRBD1	12	CASSSDRETQYF	TGTGCCAGCAGCTCGGACAGGGAGACCCAGTACTTC